Each of the 30 T cell receptor beta chains below was sequenced from the same sample in a study of spatial heterogeneity in lung cancer. Whole-study results and caveats: Counts of expanded intratumoral alpha and beta TCRs tracked tumor mutation counts.

No antigen is known for these receptors. Sample time point: sample taken at primary tumor resection. One entry per CDR3 protein, called by TCRdb with MiXCR from the 5' RACE reads. The table records just over 3,000 distinct CDR3 sequences, 15% to 20% of them present only once. Specimen: lung tumor tissue, collected at surgery. The receptor set was obtained from a male donor with early-stage non-small cell lung cancer.

This clonotype is medium-sized. The gene calls are TRBV6-5 and TRBJ2-7; 10 bases are a match to TRBD1. J gave up 6 bases and V 6 bases, and 8 bases lay outside the gene matches. Germline V CDR1 and CDR2: MNHEY, SVGAGI. The CDR3 runs 14 residues. CDR3 nucleotides: TGTGCCAGCAGCCCGGCGGGACAGGGGCCCGAGCAGTACTTC. Protein: CASSPAGQGPEQYF.

In DNA, the CDR3 is TGTGCCAGCAGCACTGGGCTGGGGCTGTTTGGCTACACCTTC. It is translated as CASSTGLGLFGYTF. The chain combines TRBV6-2 or TRBV6-3 with TRBJ1-2; a weak D match, TRBD1 (5 bases). The V end lost 6 bases, the J end lost 7 bases, and 18 bases lay between the germline ends. CDR1 is MNHEY, CDR2 SVGEGT, per germline. This CDR3 region has 14 residues.

Judged by abundance, this clonotype is medium-sized. The gene calls are TRBV4-2 and TRBJ2-1; 10 bases are shared with TRBD1. V was clipped by 2 bases and J by 4 bases; unmatched bases: 8. CDR1 LGHNA and CDR2 YNFKEQ come from the germline V gene. The CDR3 has 17 residues. The CDR3 sequence is CASSQSTGGSAYNEQFF. The CDR3 DNA reads as TGTGCCAGCAGCCAATCGACAGGGGGCTCGGCGTACAATGAGCAGTTCTTC.

In this sample, this clonotype is medium-sized. This chain uses TRBV13 with TRBJ1-1, with D hard to call. Germline CDR1 is PRHDT and CDR2 is FYEKMQ (reference sequence). CDR3 size: 13 residues. V was cut by 6 bases and J by 2 bases, with 10 bases left in between. DNA of the CDR3: TGTGCCAGCAGTCGTATGCGTAACACTGAAGCTTTCTTT. Its translation: CASSRMRNTEAFF. Based on the CDR3 plus reference TRBV13 and TRBJ1-1, the full variable domain is AAGVIQSPRHLIKEKRETATLKCYPIPRHDTVYWYQQGPGQDPQFLISFYEKMQSDKGSIPDRFSAQQFSDYHSELNMSSLELGDSALYFCASSRMRNTEAFFGQGTRLTVV.

Sample share makes this clonotype medium-sized. The chain is built from TRBV25-1 and TRBJ2-2, with 9 bases aligning to TRBD2. The V gene's germline CDR1 is MGHDK and CDR2 SYGVNS. There are 15 residues in the CDR3. Unmatched junction bases numbered 6, after V lost 6 bases and J lost 4 bases. CDR3 coding DNA: TGTGCCAGCAGAGGTAGCGGGAGTGTCACCGGGGAGCTGTTTTTT. Protein sequence: CASRGSGSVTGELFF.

This clonotype showed up just a few times. The chain recombines TRBV20-1 with TRBJ2-7, with 7 nucleotides matching TRBD2. CDR3 length equals 13 residues. The germline V gene has CDR1 DFQATT and CDR2 SNEGSKA (reference sequence). The ends lost 4 bases at V and 3 bases at J; junction bases unmatched: 6. The CDR3 sequence: CSATWWTSYEQYF. In nucleotides, the CDR3 is TGCAGTGCTACTTGGTGGACTAGCTACGAGCAGTACTTC.

Within the sample, this clonotype is medium-sized. The chain links TRBV20-1 to TRBJ2-5; 10 bases are shared with TRBD1. The CDR3 is 15 residues long. The germline V gene encodes CDR1 DFQATT and CDR2 SNEGSKA (reference sequence). V lost 6 bases to trimming and J lost 1 base; unmatched junction nucleotides: 8. DNA for the CDR3: TGCAGTGCCGAGCGGGGACAGGGGTCCCAAGAGACCCAGTACTTC. It translates to CSAERGQGSQETQYF.

This clonotype was recorded a few times. The rearrangement joins TRBV10-1 to TRBJ2-1, with D maybe TRBD2 (5 bases). The CDR3 runs to 15 residues. V lost 6 bases and J lost 4, with 16 bases in between. CDR1 is WNHNN, CDR2 SYGVQD, per germline (reference sequence). CDR3 protein: CASSSRARGYNEQFF. DNA of the CDR3: TGCGCCAGCAGCTCCCGGGCCCGGGGTTACAATGAGCAGTTCTTC.

By share, this clonotype ranks as medium-sized. This sequence joins TRBV6-5 and TRBJ2-7, with D uncertain. This CDR3 is 11 amino acids long. Germline lookup yields CDR1 MNHEY and CDR2 SVGAGI. The germline V and J ends were trimmed by 6 bases and 1 base, with 4 bases remaining between them. The CDR3 DNA reads as TGTGCCAGCAGAAATTCCTACGAGCAGTACTTC. This codes for CASRNSYEQYF.

V and J are TRBV7-2 and TRBJ2-5; 9 nucleotides line up with TRBD1. V lost 5 bases to trimming and J lost 4 bases; unmatched junction nucleotides: 8. The CDR3 loop spans 15 amino acids. From germline, CDR1 is SGHTA and CDR2 FQGNSA. CDR3 DNA sequence: TGTGCCAGCAGCCGCCAGGGACAGGGAGGAGAGACCCAGTACTTC. Encoded protein: CASSRQGQGGETQYF.

This clonotype was counted many times. The V gene is TRBV29-1, the J gene TRBJ2-1; 7 bases fit TRBD2. Germline loops: CDR1 SQVTM, CDR2 ANQGSEA. The CDR3 contains 15 residues. V dropped 4 bases and J dropped 6; count of bases not matched to a gene: 12. The CDR3 sequence is CSVATLAGVGNEQFF. The CDR3 region has the DNA TGCAGCGTTGCGACTCTGGCGGGAGTGGGCAATGAGCAGTTCTTC.

This clonotype is medium-sized by share. The chain combines TRBV7-9 with TRBJ2-1, with TRBD2 matching over 7 bases. CDR1 and CDR2 from the germline V gene are SEHNR and FQNEAQ (reference sequence). V lost 0 bases and J lost 8; bases outside the gene matches: 4. The CDR3 covers 14 residues. This CDR3 is CASSLAGGSDEQFF. The CDR3 DNA reads as TGTGCCAGCAGCTTAGCGGGAGGGTCGGATGAGCAGTTCTTC. Using reference TRBV7-9 and TRBJ2-1 for the parts outside the CDR3, the full variable domain is DTGVSQNPRHKITKRGQNVTFRCDPISEHNRLYWYRQTLGQGPEFLTYFQNEAQLEKSRLLSDRFSAERPKGSFSTLEIQRTEQGDSAMYLCASSLAGGSDEQFFGPGTRLTVL.

At least ten counts were recorded for this clonotype. J is TRBJ2-7 and V is TRBV6-1, with 8 bases fitting TRBD2. The CDR3 is 17 residues long. From germline, CDR1 is MNHNS and CDR2 SASEGT. V shed 5 bases, J shed 3 bases, and the junction held 15 bases outside the gene matches. The CDR3 DNA follows: TGTGCCAGCAGTAGCGGGAGCCTCCTTTCTTACGTCTACGAGCAGTACTTC. Its translation: CASSSGSLLSYVYEQYF.

Sample share makes this clonotype medium-sized. The genes are TRBV6-1 and TRBJ1-1, with D uncertain. Germline V CDR1 and CDR2: MNHNS, SASEGT. V gave up 2 bases and J gave up 0 bases, with 13 bases separating them. The CDR3 has 16 residues. The DNA of the CDR3 is TGTGCCAGCAGTGAAATAAGGGTACGGATGAACACTGAAGCTTTCTTT. The encoded protein is CASSEIRVRMNTEAFF.

This clonotype has ten or more counts. The V call is TRBV19, the J call TRBJ2-1; 10 bases line up with TRBD2. Germline CDR1 is LNHDA and CDR2 is SQIVND (reference sequence). V lost 6 bases and J lost 6; bases outside the gene matches: 5. This CDR3 region has 14 residues. The CDR3 region is CASRGLAGVNEQFF. In DNA, the CDR3 is TGTGCCAGTAGGGGGCTAGCGGGAGTCAATGAGCAGTTCTTC.

By sample fraction, this clonotype is medium-sized. The chain combines TRBV7-8 with TRBJ2-7, with D perhaps TRBD2 (5 bases). Germline CDR1 reads SGHVS; CDR2 reads FQNEAQ. The CDR3 consists of 14 residues. V gave up 4 bases and J gave up 6 bases, with 16 bases separating them. As DNA, the CDR3 is TGTGCCAGCAGCTCGAGGGAGCGCCTGGCCGAGCAGTACTTC. This encodes CASSSRERLAEQYF.

In its sample, this clonotype ranks as medium-sized. The chain combines TRBV12-3 or TRBV12-4 with TRBJ2-7; 9 bases are a match to TRBD1. The ends lost 6 bases at V and 6 bases at J; junction bases unmatched: 9. The CDR3 is 14 amino acids. Here the CDR3 DNA reads TGTGCCAGCAGCCGGGACAGGGACAGGTCCGAGCAGTACTTC. It is translated as CASSRDRDRSEQYF.

Judged by abundance, this clonotype is large (0.1 to 1%). This rearrangement joins TRBV28 to TRBJ1-1, with TRBD1 matching 9 bases. Germline V gives CDR1 MDHEN, CDR2 SYDVKM. CDR3 length: 16 residues. J gave up 4 bases and V 5 bases, and 11 bases lay outside the gene matches. The CDR3 reads CASSERDRVEGTEAFF. The CDR3 DNA reads TGTGCCAGCAGTGAGAGGGACAGGGTCGAGGGCACTGAAGCTTTCTTT.

This clonotype is labeled medium-sized. The chain employs TRBV20-1 and TRBJ2-5; D possibly uses TRBD1 or TRBD2 (5 bases each). The CDR3 is made up of 12 amino acids. Looked up from germline, CDR1 is DFQATT and CDR2 is SNEGSKA (reference sequence). V was shortened by 4 bases and J by 6 bases, with 12 bases between the two germline ends. The CDR3 sequence is CSAMGRDQTQYF. In DNA form, the CDR3 reads TGCAGTGCTATGGGTCGGGACCAGACCCAGTACTTC.

At least ten counts were recorded for this clonotype. The CDR3 DNA sequence: TGTGCCAGCAGTTGGTCGGCTAGCATTTACTACGAGCAGTACTTC. Its translation is CASSWSASIYYEQYF. The chain carries TRBV27 and TRBJ2-7, with D possibly matching TRBD2 (5 bases). Deletions cut 4 bases from V and 3 bases from J, with 16 bases between. In germline, CDR1 is MNHEY, CDR2 SMNVEV (reference sequence). CDR3 length: 15 residues.

This clonotype is medium-sized within its sample. The rearrangement uses TRBV9 and TRBJ2-5; 7 bases line up with TRBD1. This CDR3 is built from 15 residues. The J segment lost 5 bases and the V segment lost 5 bases, leaving 12 bases of the junction unmatched. The germline V gene encodes CDR1 SGDLS and CDR2 YYNGEE. CDR3 DNA sequence: TGTGCCAGCAGAGAGACAGGGCTGGCTTCGGAGACCCAGTACTTC. This sequence encodes CASRETGLASETQYF.

Judged by abundance, this clonotype is medium-sized. The chain joins TRBV2 to TRBJ2-3; tentative D call: TRBD2 (5 bases). The germline gives CDR1 SNHLY, CDR2 FYNNEI. Trimming took off 7 bases at V and 2 bases at J, with 28 bases between the two ends. The CDR3 spans 19 residues. The CDR3: CASIGPREARDTPTDTQYF. The CDR3 DNA is TGTGCCAGCATAGGGCCGAGGGAAGCTAGAGATACTCCCACAGATACGCAGTATTTT.

There are many counts of this clonotype. The rearrangement joins TRBV6-5 to TRBJ2-3, with 8 bases that match TRBD2. Trimming took 6 bases from V and 0 from J; bases not matched to a gene: 8. The CDR3 is 16 residues long. Per the germline V gene, CDR1 is MNHEY and CDR2 is SVGAGI. CDR3 nucleotides: TGTGCCAGCAGAGACCGGGGGGGGCCTAGCACAGATACGCAGTATTTT. Translation gives CASRDRGGPSTDTQYF.

This clonotype is medium-sized within its sample. V is TRBV7-3 and J is TRBJ2-2; D uncertain. Germline V gene data show CDR1 as SGHTA and CDR2 as FQGTGA. Between the trimmed V and J ends, which lost 3 bases and 9 bases, there was a span of 11 bases. The CDR3 loop spans 13 amino acids. This CDR3 is CASSFHGSRELFF. The CDR3 DNA sequence: TGTGCCAGCAGCTTTCACGGGTCCAGGGAGCTGTTTTTT.

V is TRBV6-2 or TRBV6-3 and J is TRBJ1-2; tentatively, D is TRBD1 (5 bases). This CDR3 has 14 amino acids. Germline V gene data show CDR1 as MNHEY and CDR2 as SVGEGT. V was trimmed by 6 bases and J by 8 bases, leaving 19 bases between them. In DNA, the CDR3 is TGTGCCAGCAGCACTGGGCTGGGGCTGTTAGGCTACACCTTC. It yields the protein CASSTGLGLLGYTF.

This clonotype was observed a few times. The chain couples TRBV20-1 to TRBJ2-7; D perhaps matches TRBD2 (5 bases). V lost 4 bases and J lost 0, with 13 bases in between. The germline V gene has CDR1 DFQATT and CDR2 SNEGSKA (reference sequence). The CDR3 has 14 amino acids. In DNA form, the CDR3 reads TGCAGTGCTACCCGGGAAATTCACTCCTACGAGCAGTACTTC. Translating gives CSATREIHSYEQYF.

This clonotype was recorded many times. This sequence joins TRBV6-5 and TRBJ2-5, with D possibly TRBD2 on 7 matching bases. The CDR3 has 15 amino acids. CDR1 MNHEY and CDR2 SVGAGI come from the germline V gene. V lost 2 bases, J lost 4 bases, and 14 bases lay in between. DNA of the CDR3: TGTGCCAGCAGTTACGGGCAAGGGGGGGCAGAGACCCAGTACTTC. Protein: CASSYGQGGAETQYF.

In its sample, this clonotype is medium-sized (0.01 to 0.1%). The chain links TRBV7-3 to TRBJ2-3; D perhaps matches TRBD2 (7 bases). This CDR3 comprises 17 residues. Germline V gene lookup returns CDR1 SGHTA and CDR2 FQGTGA. V was pared by 2 bases and J by 2 bases, with 17 bases between. CDR3: CASSLGFGGAATDTQYF. The DNA for the CDR3 is TGTGCCAGCAGCTTAGGTTTTGGGGGGGCCGCCACAGATACGCAGTATTTT.

Relative to its sample, this clonotype is medium-sized (0.01 to 0.1%). The junction departs from germline at one end; a sequencing error may be responsible. The J gene is TRBJ2-5, the V gene TRBV7-7; the match to TRBD2 covers 14 bases. The CDR3 has 18 residues. Germline CDR1 and CDR2: SSHAT and FNYEAQ (reference sequence). Here the CDR3 reads CASSRLGSTSGRVETQYF. The CDR3 DNA is TGTGCTAGCAGCCGACTCGGATCGACTAGCGGGAGGGTAGAGACCCAGTACTTC.

By share, this clonotype counts as medium-sized. The chain employs TRBV12-3 or TRBV12-4 and TRBJ2-1; TRBD1 matches at 7 bases. The CDR3 length is 15 residues. V lost 5 bases to trimming and J lost 6 bases; unmatched junction nucleotides: 10. The CDR3 coding sequence is TGTGCCAGCAGTATAAGATTGACAGGGATCAATGAGCAGTTCTTC. Protein sequence: CASSIRLTGINEQFF.